This TCR beta chain was recovered during a study of T cells in Graves' hyperthyroidism and ophthalmopathy. Findings and caveats of the study: Model-based prediction identified ophthalmopathy a median around seven months prior to its onset.

About this clonotype: Its antigen is unidentified.

The germline V gene has CDR1 SEHNR and CDR2 FQNEAQ (reference sequence). V lost 7 bases to trimming and J lost 5 bases; unmatched junction nucleotides: 10. CDR3 length: 15 amino acids. Amplified regions were TCR beta CDR3 sequences from RNA transcripts. The HTBI set primed first-round TCR CDR3 RT-PCR. TCRdb passed the multiplex PCR reads through MiXCR, listing each CDR3 protein once. The data contain a few hundred thousand distinct CDR3 sequences, approximately 25% of them singletons. Sequencing was carried out using blood. The chain employs TRBV7-9 and TRBJ2-1; 8 bases agree with TRBD2. The receptor comes from a man in his forties or fifties with Graves' hyperthyroidism. The CDR3 DNA sequence: TGTGCCAGCAACCCACTCTTCGGGGGGGACAATGAGCAGTTCTTC. Amino acids: CASNPLFGGDNEQFF.